Included here is one T cell receptor (beta chain) sequence, with context. This clone has a handful of counts. Which antigen it targets is not known. Base qualities are not at hand, and no much larger clone is one base apart. After more than 9 days of culture, CD4+ T cells were isolated with the EasySep CD4+ T cell isolation kit. PCR-confirmed SARS-CoV-2 infection had occurred in convalescent patients between March and December 2020, before the Alpha, Beta and Delta variants emerged in the United States. Two doses of either the BNT162b2 or the mRNA-1273 mRNA SARS-CoV-2 vaccine were administered to participants. Half of the culture medium was replaced with fresh IL-2-containing medium on days 3 and 7. Unless noted otherwise, every peptide stimulation condition was grown in triplicate wells. PBMC were separated from whole blood using Ficoll-Paque Plus gradient centrifugation and were then either cryopreserved at -140C or used fresh. The QIAamp micro DNA kit was used to extract genomic DNA from the cultured CD4+ T cells.

This sample was included in a study of vaccination effects on CD4 cells after COVID-19 (dated by TCRdb to between 2021 and 2024). For the study in its entirety: In the ViraFEST assay, PBMC were stimulated with viral peptide pools, and TCR sequencing was then used to find antigen-specific CD4+ T cell clonotypes based on their expansion. Across the study, the median time from the second dose to post-vaccine sampling was 72 days (range 14 to 241). In both COVID-19 convalescent patients and infection-naive vaccine recipients, the study compared SARS-CoV-2 spike-specific CD4+ TCR repertoires from before mRNA vaccination with those from after it. Samples were taken from three convalescent patients early (day +14) and late (day +241, +227, +161 respectively) after vaccination. Cultures from other donors in the study were sequenced with the Oncomine TCR Beta short-read assay on an Illumina iSeq 100. A total of 10 COVID-19 convalescent patients and 4 SARS-CoV-2-naive healthy vaccine recipients were included in the full study. Each well held roughly 2 million PBMC cultured in IMDM containing around 5% human AB serum, 8 to 10 IU/ml IL-2 and gentamicin, along with about 10 ug/ml peptides.

Library prep was done by the immunoSEQ multiplex PCR assay. TCR beta CDR3 sequencing was performed on DNA from the cultured, isolated CD4+ T cells. On the study's bioinformatics: The analysis removed non-productive TCR sequences, trimmed reads to the CDR3 region, and retained only CDR3s that were 7 or more amino acids long. Antigen-specific clonotypes were identified using the MANAFEST web app by comparison of expansion in peptide wells against reference cultures. To be called positive, a clone needed expansion at FDR<0.05 compared with the reference and with all other wells, an odds ratio greater than 5, and a frequency greater than 0.1% in two replicate wells. A clonotype was called cross-reactive if it was significantly expanded both in SARS-CoV-2 spike wells and in at least one common cold coronavirus spike condition. CDR3 similarity was assessed by Levenshtein distance with the stringdist R package, and unrooted trees were built with ape in R 3.6.1. TCRdb carries this immuneACCESS record with in-frame sequences only. Its versions omit some clonotypes, under half of them owing to an unresolved V gene in the studies checked, with the rest unexplained. V, J and clone size derive from that table, while D and trimming were established from the DNA sequence. This sample gives around 53,000 clones in total; about four fifths of them show up just once. Under 7% of the sample goes to the ten largest clones.

The cysteine opens and the phenylalanine closes a CDR3 of 12 amino acids. Only the CDR3 part of the read is kept: 36 bases, read in frame from the first base. Per the germline V gene, ENHRY is the CDR1 and SYGVKD is the CDR2. Trimming removed 4 bases from V and 3 bases from J; the gene matches leave 0 bases unexplained. Results and caveats for the whole study, not just this receptor: In convalescent patients, the post-vaccine spike-reactive repertoire consisted mainly of new vaccine-induced clones, largely distinct from infection-induced clones. Both infection-induced and vaccine-induced clones contracted markedly at late post-vaccination timepoints, which is consistent with waning T cell responses. Only a small number of convalescent patients were included, and no early post-infection timepoints were available, which limited the study.

The sequenced sample was CD4+ T cells from PBMCs cultured without peptide, obtained after COVID-19 vaccination. This chain joins TRBV10-3 to TRBJ2-7; 7 middle bases align to TRBD1. The sequence was obtained from a human donor who had a prior SARS-CoV-2 infection. The CDR3 reads CAISAGGYEQYF. In nucleotide form, the sequence is TGTGCCATCAGTGCAGGGGGCTACGAGCAGTACTTC.